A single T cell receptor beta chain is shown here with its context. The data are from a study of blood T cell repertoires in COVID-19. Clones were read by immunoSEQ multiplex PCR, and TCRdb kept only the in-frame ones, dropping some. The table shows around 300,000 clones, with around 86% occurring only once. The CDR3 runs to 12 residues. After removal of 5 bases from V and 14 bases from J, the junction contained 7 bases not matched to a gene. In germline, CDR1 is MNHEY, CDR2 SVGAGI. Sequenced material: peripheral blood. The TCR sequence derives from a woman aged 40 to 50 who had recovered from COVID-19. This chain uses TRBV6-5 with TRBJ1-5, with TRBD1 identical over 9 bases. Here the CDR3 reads CASSRLRDREHF. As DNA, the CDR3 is TGTGCCAGCAGTAGACTCCGGGACAGGGAGCATTTT.